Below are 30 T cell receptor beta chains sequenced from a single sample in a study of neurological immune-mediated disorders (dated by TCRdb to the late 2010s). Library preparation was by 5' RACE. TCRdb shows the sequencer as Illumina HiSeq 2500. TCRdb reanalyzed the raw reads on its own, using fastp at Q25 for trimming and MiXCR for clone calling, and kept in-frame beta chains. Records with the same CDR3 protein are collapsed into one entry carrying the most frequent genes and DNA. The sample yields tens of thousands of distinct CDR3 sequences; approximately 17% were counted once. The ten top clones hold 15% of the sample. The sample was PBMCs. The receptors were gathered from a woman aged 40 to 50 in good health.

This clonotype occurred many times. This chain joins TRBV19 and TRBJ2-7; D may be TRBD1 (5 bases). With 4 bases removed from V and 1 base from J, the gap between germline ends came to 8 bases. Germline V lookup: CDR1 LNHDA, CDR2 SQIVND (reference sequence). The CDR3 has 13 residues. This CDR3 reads CASSTQVSYEQYF. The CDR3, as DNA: TGTGCCAGTAGTACACAGGTTTCCTACGAGCAGTACTTC.

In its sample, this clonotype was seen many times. Here the CDR3 reads CASSLPGGTDTQYF. As DNA, the CDR3 is TGTGCCAGCAGTTTACCCGGGGGTACAGATACGCAGTATTTT. The chain has TRBV12-3 or TRBV12-4 and TRBJ2-3; D possibly corresponds to TRBD2 (6 bases). The CDR3 consists of 14 residues. V lost 2 bases to trimming and J lost 3 bases, with 9 bases between them.

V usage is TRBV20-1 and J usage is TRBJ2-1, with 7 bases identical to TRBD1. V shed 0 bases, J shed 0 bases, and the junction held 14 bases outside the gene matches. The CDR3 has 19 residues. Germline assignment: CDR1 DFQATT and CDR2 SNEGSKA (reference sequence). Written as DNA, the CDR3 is TGCAGTGCTAGAGAGTCAACTGGGACAGTGGGACGCTCCTACAATGAGCAGTTCTTC. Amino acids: CSARESTGTVGRSYNEQFF.

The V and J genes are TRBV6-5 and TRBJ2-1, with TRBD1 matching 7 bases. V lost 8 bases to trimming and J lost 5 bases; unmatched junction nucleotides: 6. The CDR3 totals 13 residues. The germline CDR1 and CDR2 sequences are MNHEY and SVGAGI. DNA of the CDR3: TGTGCCAGCCGACAGGGTCGGGACAATGAGCAGTTCTTC. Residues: CASRQGRDNEQFF.

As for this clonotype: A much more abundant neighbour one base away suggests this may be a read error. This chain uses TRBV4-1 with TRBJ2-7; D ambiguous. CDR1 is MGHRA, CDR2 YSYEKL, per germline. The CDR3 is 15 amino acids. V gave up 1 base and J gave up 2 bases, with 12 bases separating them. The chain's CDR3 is CASSQGWRGTYEQYV. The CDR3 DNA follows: TGCGCCAGCAGCCAAGGCTGGAGAGGTACCTACGAGCAGTACGTC.

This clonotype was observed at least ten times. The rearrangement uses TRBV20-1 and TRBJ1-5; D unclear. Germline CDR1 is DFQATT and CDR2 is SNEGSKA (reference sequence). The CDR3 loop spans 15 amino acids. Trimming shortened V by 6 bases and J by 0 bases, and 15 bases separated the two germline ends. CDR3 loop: CSAERGRYSNQPQHF. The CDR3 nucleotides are TGCAGTGCGGAGAGAGGGCGATATAGCAATCAGCCCCAGCATTTT.

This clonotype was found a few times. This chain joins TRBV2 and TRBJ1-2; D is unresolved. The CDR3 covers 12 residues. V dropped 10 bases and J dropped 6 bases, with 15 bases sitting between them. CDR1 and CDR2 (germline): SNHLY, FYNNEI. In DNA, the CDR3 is TGTGCCACCACAATGACTGGAAATGGCTACACCTTC. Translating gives CATTMTGNGYTF.

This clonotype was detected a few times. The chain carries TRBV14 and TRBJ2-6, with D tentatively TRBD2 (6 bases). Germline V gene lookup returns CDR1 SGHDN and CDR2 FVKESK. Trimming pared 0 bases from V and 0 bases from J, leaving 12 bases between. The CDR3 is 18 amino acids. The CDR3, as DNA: TGTGCCAGCAGCCAAGAGCGGGATACTCTCTCTGGGGCCAACGTCCTGACTTTC. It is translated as CASSQERDTLSGANVLTF.

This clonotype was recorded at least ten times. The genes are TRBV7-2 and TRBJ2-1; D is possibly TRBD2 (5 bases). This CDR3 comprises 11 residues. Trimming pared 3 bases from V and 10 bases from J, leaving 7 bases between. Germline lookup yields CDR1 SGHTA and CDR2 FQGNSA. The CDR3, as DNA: TGTGCCAGCAGCTTCAAGCGGGAGCAGTTCTTC. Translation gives CASSFKREQFF.

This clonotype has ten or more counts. The DNA for the CDR3 is TGCAGTGCTACCGACCCGGGGGAGGTAGGAGGAAGCAATGAGCAGTTCTTC. Its protein is CSATDPGEVGGSNEQFF. The chain has TRBV20-1 and TRBJ2-1, with a tentative D call TRBD2 (6 bases). This CDR3 is built from 17 residues. V lost 4 bases and J lost 6, with 25 bases in between. Per the germline V gene, CDR1 is DFQATT and CDR2 is SNEGSKA (reference sequence).

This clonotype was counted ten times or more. This CDR3 is CASSPKQGVYGYTF. CDR3 DNA: TGTGCCAGCAGTCCCAAACAGGGAGTCTATGGCTACACCTTC. The chain carries TRBV12-3 or TRBV12-4 and TRBJ1-2; D may be TRBD1 (6 bases). This CDR3 has 14 residues. Trimming stripped 5 bases from V and 4 bases from J, with 14 bases between.

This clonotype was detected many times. CDR3 in DNA: TGTGCCACCAGTGATCACCCAGGCGGGGAGGCAGATACGCAGTATTTT. The encoded protein is CATSDHPGGEADTQYF. V usage is TRBV24-1 and J usage is TRBJ2-3, with D perhaps TRBD2 (6 bases). In germline, CDR1 is KGHDR, CDR2 SFDVKD. With 3 bases removed from V and 4 bases from J, the gap between germline ends came to 16 bases. The CDR3 runs 16 residues.

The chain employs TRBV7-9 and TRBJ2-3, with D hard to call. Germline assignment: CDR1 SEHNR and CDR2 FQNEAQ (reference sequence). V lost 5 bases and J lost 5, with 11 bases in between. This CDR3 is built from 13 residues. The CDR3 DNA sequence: TGTGCCAGCAGCGGCAGTGCGGAAGATACGCAGTATTTT. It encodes CASSGSAEDTQYF.

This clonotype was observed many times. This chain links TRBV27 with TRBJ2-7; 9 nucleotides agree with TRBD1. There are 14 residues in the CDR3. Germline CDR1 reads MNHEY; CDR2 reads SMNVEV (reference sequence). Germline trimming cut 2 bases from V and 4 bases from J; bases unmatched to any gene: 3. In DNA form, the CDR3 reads TGTGCCAGCAGTTTAAAGGGACAGGGTTACGAGCAGTACTTC. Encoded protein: CASSLKGQGYEQYF.

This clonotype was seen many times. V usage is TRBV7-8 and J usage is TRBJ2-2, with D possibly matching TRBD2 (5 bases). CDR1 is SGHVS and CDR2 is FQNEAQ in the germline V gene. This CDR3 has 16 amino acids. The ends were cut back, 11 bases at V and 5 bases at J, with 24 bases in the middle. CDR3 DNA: TGTGCCCCCTCGGAGGTGGAGAGCTACTTGACCGGGGAGCTGTTTTTT. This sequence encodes CAPSEVESYLTGELFF.

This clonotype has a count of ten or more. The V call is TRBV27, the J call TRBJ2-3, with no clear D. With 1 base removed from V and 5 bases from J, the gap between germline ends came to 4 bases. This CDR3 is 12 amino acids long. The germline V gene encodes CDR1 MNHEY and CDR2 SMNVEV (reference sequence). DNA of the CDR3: TGTGCCAGCAGTTTATTCGGAGATACGCAGTATTTT. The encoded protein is CASSLFGDTQYF.

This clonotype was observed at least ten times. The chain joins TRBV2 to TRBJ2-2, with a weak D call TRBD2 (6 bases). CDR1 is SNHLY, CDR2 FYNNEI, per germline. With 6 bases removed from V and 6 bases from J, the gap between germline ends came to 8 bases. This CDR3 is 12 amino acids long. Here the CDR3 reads CASRLAAGELFF. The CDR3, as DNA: TGTGCCAGCAGACTAGCAGCCGGGGAGCTGTTTTTT.

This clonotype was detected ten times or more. The chain's CDR3 is CAWNMRGDTDTQYF. The DNA for the CDR3 is TGTGCCTGGAATATGCGGGGTGACACAGATACGCAGTATTTT. This sequence joins TRBV30 and TRBJ2-3, with D possibly being TRBD2 (6 bases). The CDR3 covers 14 residues. From germline, CDR1 is GTSNPN and CDR2 SVGIG (reference sequence). The germline V and J ends were trimmed by 4 bases and 2 bases, with 13 bases remaining between them. Variable domain in full (rest from reference TRBV30 and TRBJ2-3): SQTIHQWPATLVQPVGSPLSLECTVEGTSNPNLYWYRQAAGRGLQLLFYSVGIGQISSEVPQNLSASRPQDRQFILSSKKLLLSDSGFYLCAWNMRGDTDTQYFGPGTRLTVL.

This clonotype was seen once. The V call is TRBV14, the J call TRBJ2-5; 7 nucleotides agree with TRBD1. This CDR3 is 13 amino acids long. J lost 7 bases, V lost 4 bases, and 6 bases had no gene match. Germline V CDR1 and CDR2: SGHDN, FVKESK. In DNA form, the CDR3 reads TGTGCCAGCAGCCGCACAGGGGACGGGACCCAGTACTTC. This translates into CASSRTGDGTQYF.

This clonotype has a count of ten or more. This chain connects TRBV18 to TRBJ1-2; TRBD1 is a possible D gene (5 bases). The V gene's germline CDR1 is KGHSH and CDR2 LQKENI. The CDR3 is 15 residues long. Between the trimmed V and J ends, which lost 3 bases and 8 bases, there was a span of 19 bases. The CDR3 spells CASSPELQGLEGYTF. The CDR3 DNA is TGTGCCAGCTCACCGGAGCTGCAGGGCCTAGAGGGCTACACCTTC.

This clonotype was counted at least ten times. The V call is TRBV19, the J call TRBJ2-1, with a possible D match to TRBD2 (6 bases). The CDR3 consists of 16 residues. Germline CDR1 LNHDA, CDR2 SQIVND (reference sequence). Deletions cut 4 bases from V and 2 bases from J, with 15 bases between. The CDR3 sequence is CASSSPRGKTYNEQFF. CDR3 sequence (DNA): TGTGCCAGTAGTAGCCCTCGGGGGAAAACCTACAATGAGCAGTTCTTC. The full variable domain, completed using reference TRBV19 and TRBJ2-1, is DGGITQSPKYLFRKEGQNVTLSCEQNLNHDAMYWYRQDPGQGLRLIYYSQIVNDFQKGDIAEGYSVSREKKESFPLTVTSAQKNPTAFYLCASSSPRGKTYNEQFFGPGTRLTVL.

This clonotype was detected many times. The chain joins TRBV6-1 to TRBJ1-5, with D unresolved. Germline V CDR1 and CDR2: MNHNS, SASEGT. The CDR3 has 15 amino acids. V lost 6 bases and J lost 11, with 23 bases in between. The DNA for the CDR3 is TGTGCCAGCAGCCGAGGAGGGTCCGAGGCTTGGGCCCAGCATTTT. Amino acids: CASSRGGSEAWAQHF.

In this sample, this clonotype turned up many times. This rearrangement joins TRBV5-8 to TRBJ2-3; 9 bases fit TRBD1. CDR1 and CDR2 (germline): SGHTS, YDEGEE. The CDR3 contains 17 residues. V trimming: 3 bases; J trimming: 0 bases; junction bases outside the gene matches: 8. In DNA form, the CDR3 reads TGTGCCAGCAGCTGGGGACAGGGCCGATCTAGCACAGATACGCAGTATTTT. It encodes CASSWGQGRSSTDTQYF.

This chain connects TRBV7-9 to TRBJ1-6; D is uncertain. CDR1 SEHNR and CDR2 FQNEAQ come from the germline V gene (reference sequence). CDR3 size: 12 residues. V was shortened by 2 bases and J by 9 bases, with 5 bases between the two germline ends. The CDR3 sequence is CASSLFSSPLHF. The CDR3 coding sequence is TGTGCCAGCAGCTTATTTAGTTCACCCCTCCACTTT.

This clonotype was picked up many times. The CDR3 spells CSVIGQGAGANEKLFF. The CDR3 bases are TGCAGCGTTATAGGACAGGGGGCTGGAGCTAATGAAAAACTGTTTTTT. The chain combines TRBV29-1 with TRBJ1-4; 11 bases map to TRBD1. V gave up 5 bases and J gave up 3 bases; unmatched junction bases: 8. Germline CDR1 and CDR2: SQVTM and ANQGSEA. CDR3 length equals 16 residues.

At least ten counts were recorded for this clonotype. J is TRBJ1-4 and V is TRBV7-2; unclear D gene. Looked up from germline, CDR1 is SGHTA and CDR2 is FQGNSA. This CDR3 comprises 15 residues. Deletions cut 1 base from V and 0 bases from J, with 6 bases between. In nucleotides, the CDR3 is TGTGCCAGCAGCTTAGACGGTGCAACTAATGAAAAACTGTTTTTT. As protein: CASSLDGATNEKLFF.

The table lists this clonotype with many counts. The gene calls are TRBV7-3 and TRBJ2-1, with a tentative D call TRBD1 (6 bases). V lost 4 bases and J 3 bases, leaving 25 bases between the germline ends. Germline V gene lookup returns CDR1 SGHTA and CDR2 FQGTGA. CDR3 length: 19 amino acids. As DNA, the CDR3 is TGTGCCAGCAGCTCCAGCCCCCTAGGATTAGGGGGTTACTACAATGAGCAGTTCTTC. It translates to CASSSSPLGLGGYYNEQFF. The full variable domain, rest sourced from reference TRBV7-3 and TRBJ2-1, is GAGVSQTPSNKVTEKGKYVELRCDPISGHTALYWYRQSLGQGPEFLIYFQGTGAADDSGLPNDRFFAVRPEGSVSTLKIQRTERGDSAVYLCASSSSPLGLGGYYNEQFFGPGTRLTVL.

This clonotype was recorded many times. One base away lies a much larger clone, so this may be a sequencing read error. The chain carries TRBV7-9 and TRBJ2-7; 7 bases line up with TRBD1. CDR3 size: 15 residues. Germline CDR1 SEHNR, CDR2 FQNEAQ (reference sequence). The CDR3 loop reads CASSPSIPSGTAVVV. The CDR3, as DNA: TGTGCCAGCAGCCCATCGATACCGTCGGGGACAGCCGTAGTTGTC.

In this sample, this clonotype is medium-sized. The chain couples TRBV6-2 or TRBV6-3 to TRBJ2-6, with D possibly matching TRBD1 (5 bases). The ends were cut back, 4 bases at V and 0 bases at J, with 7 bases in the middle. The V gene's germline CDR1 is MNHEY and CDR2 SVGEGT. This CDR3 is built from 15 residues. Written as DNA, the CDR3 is TGTGCCAGCAGTTTTGGACACTCTGGGGCCAACGTCCTGACTTTC. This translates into CASSFGHSGANVLTF.

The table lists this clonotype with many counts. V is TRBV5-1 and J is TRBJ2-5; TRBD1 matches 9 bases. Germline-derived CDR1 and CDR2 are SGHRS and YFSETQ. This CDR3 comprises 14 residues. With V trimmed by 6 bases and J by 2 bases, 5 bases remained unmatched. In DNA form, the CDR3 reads TGCGCCAGCAAACCTGACAGGGGGCAAGAGACCCAGTACTTC. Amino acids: CASKPDRGQETQYF.